These 2 T cell receptor beta chains share one sample of origin, sequenced in a study of blood T cell repertoires in COVID-19. Using immunoSEQ multiplex PCR, the repertoire was profiled, and TCRdb retains in-frame clones only, with some absent. The sample holds around 94,000 clones, around nine tenths seen once. The sequenced sample was peripheral blood. All receptors derive from a woman aged 45-59 years with COVID-19, enrolled during active disease.

The rearrangement links TRBV4-1 to TRBJ1-2; D is undetermined. There are 16 residues in the CDR3. In germline, CDR1 is MGHRA, CDR2 YSYEKL. V was pared by 1 base and J by 3 bases, with 15 bases between. CDR3 residues: CASSQGETRIDYGYTF. In nucleotides, the CDR3 is TGCGCCAGCAGCCAAGGGGAGACCCGGATCGACTATGGCTACACCTTC.

Comment on this clone: This sample also contains other DNA sequences that code for the same CDR3. The chain combines TRBV2 with TRBJ1-2; D is perhaps TRBD1 (5 bases). The CDR3 is made up of 14 amino acids. Germline CDR1 reads SNHLY; CDR2 reads FYNNEI. Trimming shortened V by 1 base and J by 4 bases, and 10 bases separated the two germline ends. The CDR3 nucleotides are TGTGCCAGCAGTGAAGAGGGGCGGCTCTATGGCTACACCTTC. The encoded protein is CASSEEGRLYGYTF. Supplemented by reference TRBV2 and TRBJ1-2, the full variable domain reads EPEVTQTPSHQVTQMGQEVILRCVPISNHLYFYWYRQILGQKVEFLVSFYNNEISEKSEIFDDQFSVERPDGSNFTLKIRSTKLEDSAMYFCASSEEGRLYGYTFGSGTRLTVV.